This T cell receptor beta chain derives from a study of OX40 agonist ivuxolimab in advanced cancers. Study-level information: Patients with prior anti-PD-1, anti-PD-L1 or anti-CTLA-4 therapy were eligible; about 41% had some. General study findings and limits: Expanded peripheral T cells had an undetermined antigen specificity. At doses 0.1 to 3.0 mg/kg, CD4+ and CD8+ clones expanded.

This clone was recorded only once. The antigen is undetermined. Measured with immunoSEQ multiplex PCR; TCRdb has only the in-frame clones, and not every one. Of fewer than 100,000 clones in the sample, about 89% were seen once. A history of autoimmune disease or systemic immunosuppression excluded patients. The sequences come from CD4+ or CD8+ T cells sorted from blood, collected in a trial of the OX40 agonist ivuxolimab. The TCR was taken from an adult with an advanced solid tumor such as melanoma, head and neck, liver or kidney cancer.

CDR3 region: CASSMGGGLMTEAFF. The CDR3 region has the DNA TGCGCCAGCAGTATGGGAGGGGGACTAATGACTGAAGCTTTCTTT. The chain uses TRBV5-1 and TRBJ1-1; the D gene is possibly TRBD1 (6 bases). CDR1 and CDR2 (germline): SGHRS, YFSETQ. V was clipped by 5 bases and J by 5 bases, with 19 bases between them. CDR3 length: 15 amino acids.